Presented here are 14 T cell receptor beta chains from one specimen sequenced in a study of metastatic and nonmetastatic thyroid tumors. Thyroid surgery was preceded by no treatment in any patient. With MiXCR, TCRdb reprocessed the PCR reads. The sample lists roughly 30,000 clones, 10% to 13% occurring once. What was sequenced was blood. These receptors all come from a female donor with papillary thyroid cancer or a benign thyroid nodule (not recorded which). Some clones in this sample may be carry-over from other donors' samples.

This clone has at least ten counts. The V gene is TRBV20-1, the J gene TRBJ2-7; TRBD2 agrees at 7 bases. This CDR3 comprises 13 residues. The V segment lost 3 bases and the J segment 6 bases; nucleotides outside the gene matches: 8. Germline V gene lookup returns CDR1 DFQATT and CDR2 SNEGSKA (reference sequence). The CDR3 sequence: CSARASGIVEQYF. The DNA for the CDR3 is TGCAGTGCTAGGGCCAGCGGGATTGTCGAGCAGTACTTC.

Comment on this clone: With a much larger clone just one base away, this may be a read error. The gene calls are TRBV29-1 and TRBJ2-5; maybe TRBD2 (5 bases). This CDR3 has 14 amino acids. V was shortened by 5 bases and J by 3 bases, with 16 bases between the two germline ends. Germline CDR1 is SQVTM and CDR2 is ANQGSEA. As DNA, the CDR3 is TGCAGCGTTAAGTTGCTAGCAATTGAAGAGACCCAGTACTTC. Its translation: CSVKLLAIEETQYF.

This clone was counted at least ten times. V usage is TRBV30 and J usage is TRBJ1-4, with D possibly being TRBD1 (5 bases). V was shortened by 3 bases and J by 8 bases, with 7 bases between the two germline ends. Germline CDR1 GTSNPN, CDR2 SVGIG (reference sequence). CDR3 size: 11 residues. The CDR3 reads CAWRRGEKLFF. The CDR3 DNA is TGTGCCTGGAGAAGGGGCGAAAAACTGTTTTTT.

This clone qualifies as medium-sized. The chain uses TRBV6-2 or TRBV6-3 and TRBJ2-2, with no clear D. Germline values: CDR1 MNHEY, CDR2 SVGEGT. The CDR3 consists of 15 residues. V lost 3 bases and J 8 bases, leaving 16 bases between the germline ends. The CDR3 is CASSYEAAPPGELFF. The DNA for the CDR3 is TGTGCCAGCAGTTATGAGGCGGCTCCACCGGGGGAGCTGTTTTTT.

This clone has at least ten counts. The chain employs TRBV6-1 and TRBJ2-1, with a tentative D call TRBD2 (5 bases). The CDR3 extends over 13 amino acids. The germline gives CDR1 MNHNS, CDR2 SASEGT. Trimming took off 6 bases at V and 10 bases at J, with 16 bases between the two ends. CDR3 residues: CASSPTQAGEQFF. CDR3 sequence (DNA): TGTGCCAGCAGCCCGACCCAGGCGGGCGAGCAGTTCTTC.

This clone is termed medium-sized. The CDR3 is CASSDPLVKQSYNSPLHF. DNA of the CDR3: TGTGCCAGCAGTGACCCCCTTGTCAAACAAAGCTATAATTCACCCCTCCACTTT. The chain has TRBV6-1 and TRBJ1-6; no clear D. Deletions cut 3 bases from V and 3 bases from J, with 18 bases between. Germline V lookup: CDR1 MNHNS, CDR2 SASEGT. This CDR3 contains 18 residues.

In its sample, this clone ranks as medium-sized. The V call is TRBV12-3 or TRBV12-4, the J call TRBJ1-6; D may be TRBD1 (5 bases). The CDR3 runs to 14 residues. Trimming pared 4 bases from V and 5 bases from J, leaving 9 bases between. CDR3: CASSSQGDNSPLHF. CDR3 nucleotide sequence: TGTGCCAGCAGTTCGCAGGGAGATAATTCACCCCTCCACTTT.

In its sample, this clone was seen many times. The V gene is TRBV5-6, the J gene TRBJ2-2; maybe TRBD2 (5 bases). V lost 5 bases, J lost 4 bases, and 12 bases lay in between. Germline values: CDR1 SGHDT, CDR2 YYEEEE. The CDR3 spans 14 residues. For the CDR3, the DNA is TGTGCCAGCAGTCACGAGGGTGGCACCGGGGAGCTGTTTTTT. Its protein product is CASSHEGGTGELFF.

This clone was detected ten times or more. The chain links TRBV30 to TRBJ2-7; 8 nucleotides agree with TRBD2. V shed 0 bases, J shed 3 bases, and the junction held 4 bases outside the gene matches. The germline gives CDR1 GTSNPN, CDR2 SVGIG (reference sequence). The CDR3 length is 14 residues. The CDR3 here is CAWSVHSGIYEQYF. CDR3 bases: TGTGCCTGGAGTGTACATAGCGGGATCTACGAGCAGTACTTC.

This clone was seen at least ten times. The CDR3 DNA sequence: TGCGCCAGCAGCACCCTAGGGACTAGCGATTACGAGCAGTACTTC. Its protein is CASSTLGTSDYEQYF. The rearrangement joins TRBV5-1 to TRBJ2-7; TRBD2 matches at 10 bases. The ends lost 4 bases at V and 4 bases at J; junction bases unmatched: 8. The CDR3 runs 15 residues. The germline CDR1 and CDR2 sequences are SGHRS and YFSETQ.

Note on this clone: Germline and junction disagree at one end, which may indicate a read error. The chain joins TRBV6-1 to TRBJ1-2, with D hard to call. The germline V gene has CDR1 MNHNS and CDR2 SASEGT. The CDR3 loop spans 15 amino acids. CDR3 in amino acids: CASSPQARIAYGCTF. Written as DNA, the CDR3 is TGTGCCAGCAGTCCCCAGGCCAGGATAGCATATGGCTGCACCTTC.

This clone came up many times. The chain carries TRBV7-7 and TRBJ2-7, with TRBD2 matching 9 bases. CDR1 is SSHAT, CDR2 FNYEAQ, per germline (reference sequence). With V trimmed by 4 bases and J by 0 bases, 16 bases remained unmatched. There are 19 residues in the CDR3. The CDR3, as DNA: TGTGCCAGCAGCTCCTCTTTTTTTAGCGGGGGTCCGAGCTCCTACGAGCAGTACTTC. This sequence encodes CASSSSFFSGGPSSYEQYF.

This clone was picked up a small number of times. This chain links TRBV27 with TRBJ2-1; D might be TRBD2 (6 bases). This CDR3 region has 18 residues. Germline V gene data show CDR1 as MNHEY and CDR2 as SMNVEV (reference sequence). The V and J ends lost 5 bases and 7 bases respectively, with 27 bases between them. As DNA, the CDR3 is TGTGCCAGCAGTCCCTGGTGGGGAGCTAGCGATCGAGGTAATGAGCAGTTCTTC. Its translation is CASSPWWGASDRGNEQFF.

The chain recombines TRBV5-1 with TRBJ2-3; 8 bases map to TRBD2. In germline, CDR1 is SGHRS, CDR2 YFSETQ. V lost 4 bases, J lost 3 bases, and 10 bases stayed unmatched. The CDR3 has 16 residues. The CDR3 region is CASSEILAEETDTQYF. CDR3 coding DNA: TGCGCCAGCAGCGAAATACTAGCGGAGGAAACAGATACGCAGTATTTT.